This note documents a single T cell receptor (beta chain) sequence. The data belong to a study of blood T cell repertoires in COVID-19. Across the whole study: The United States, Italy and Spain provided the acute and convalescent COVID-19 samples. Sources were T cells, B-cell-depleted T cells, or PBMCs; the material itself was cDNA or gDNA.

In germline, CDR1 is MNHNS, CDR2 SASEGT. CDR3 length: 15 residues. Between the trimmed V and J ends, which lost 3 bases and 2 bases, there was a span of 14 bases. Per the study methods: Reference gene primer amplification gave nucleated cell count estimates. Measured with immunoSEQ multiplex PCR; TCRdb has only the in-frame clones, and not every one. That table furnishes V, J and clone size, whereas the DNA furnished D and trimming. The sample holds a few hundred thousand clones, about 82% seen once. Source material: peripheral blood. The sequence was obtained from a man aged 80 or over with acute or convalescent COVID-19. J is TRBJ2-7 and V is TRBV6-1; possible D gene TRBD2, 7 bases. DNA for the CDR3: TGTGCCAGCAGTGATCGGGGGGCTGGGGCCTACGAGCAGTACTTC. This encodes CASSDRGAGAYEQYF.